This T cell receptor (beta chain) was recovered during a study of blood T cell repertoires in COVID-19. About the study: Both acute and convalescent COVID-19 samples were obtained from the United States, Italy and Spain. The analysed material was cDNA or gDNA that came from T cells, B-cell-depleted T cells, or PBMCs.

In the authors' workflow: Amplified reference gene primers provided the basis for estimating nucleated cell counts. Libraries were prepared by immunoSEQ multiplex PCR; TCRdb keeps only in-frame clonotypes and omits some of them. That table is the source of V, J and clone size, and D and trimming were worked out from the DNA. The sample includes around 200,000 clones, roughly 77% seen only once; the top ten take nearly 9.5%. V was shortened by 5 bases and J by 2 bases, with 15 bases between the two germline ends. The CDR3 is made up of 15 amino acids. In germline, CDR1 is ENHRY, CDR2 SYGVKD. Participant-reported clinical history was the basis for cohort assignment.

Sequencing used PBMCs or T cells enriched from blood (not recorded which). V is TRBV10-3 and J is TRBJ1-2; D uncertain. The origin of this receptor is a man aged 40-55 years who had recovered from COVID-19. CDR3 amino acids: CAISLTAAGNYGYTF. The CDR3 DNA sequence: TGTGCCATCAGTCTGACTGCCGCGGGGAACTATGGCTACACCTTC.